Sequencing of this T cell receptor (beta chain) was carried out in a study of blood T cell repertoires in COVID-19. Background on the study: COVID-19 samples, acute and convalescent, were from the United States, Italy and Spain. T cells, B-cell-depleted T cells, or PBMCs supplied cDNA or gDNA.

Source study methods: Reference gene primer amplification gave nucleated cell count estimates. Method: immunoSEQ multiplex PCR; TCRdb's copy keeps in-frame clones and lacks some. From that table come the V and J calls and clone size; the DNA was used to work out D and trimming. The table has about 220,000 clones, 82% seen once. The sequenced sample consisted of peripheral blood. The source is a woman aged 80 or older with acute or convalescent COVID-19.

CDR3 coding DNA: TGTGCCAGCAGGGGTGAGGTGAGGGATACTGAAGCTTTCTTT. It encodes CASRGEVRDTEAFF. The chain joins TRBV6-5 to TRBJ1-1; D gene ambiguous. This CDR3 has 14 residues. V lost 6 bases and J 5 bases, leaving 16 bases between the germline ends. The germline gives CDR1 MNHEY, CDR2 SVGAGI.